These T cell receptor beta chains were read from a single sample in a study of beta chain features in type 1 diabetes. Sequencing used immunoSEQ multiplex PCR; TCRdb keeps in-frame clones, though not all of them. Of about 150,000 clones detected, around 13% appear once; the ten largest clones hold less than 1.5%. Input material: central memory CD4+ T cells from blood. These receptors were collected from a young man with type 1 diabetes. The CDR3 runs from the conserved cysteine through the conserved F or W. The D gene is left open where the match is weak. Rows give clone size only sometimes, using once, few, many, or a class for an expanded clone.

NA	TRBV25-1	TRBJ1-1	NA	TGTGCCAGCAGTGTGGCGCTGGGGACTGAAGCTTTCTTT	CASSVALGTEAFF
TRBD1	TRBV7-2	TRBJ2-3	few	TGTGCCAGCAGCTTAGCTTTGGACAGGGTCACAGATACGCAGTATTTT	CASSLALDRVTDTQYF
NA	TRBV6-5	TRBJ1-5	once	TGTGCCAGCAGTTACAGGGAAAGCAATCAGCCCCAGCATTTT	CASSYRESNQPQHF
NA	TRBV4-1	TRBJ2-7	NA	TGCGCCAGCAGCCAAGACCGGAGAACCCGTACCCCCGAGCAGTACTTC	CASSQDRRTRTPEQYF
TRBD1	TRBV9	TRBJ1-2	few	TGTGCCAGCAGCGCCACCGGGACAGTGTTATGGCACACCTTC	CASSATGTVLWHTF
NA	TRBV7-9	TRBJ1-4	few	TGTGCCAGCAGCTTAGTATCAACTAATGAAAAACTGTTTTTT	CASSLVSTNEKLFF
NA	TRBV18	TRBJ1-1	NA	TGTGCCAGCTCACCCGTTCAGGCCCGGGGCACTGAAGCTTTCTTT	CASSPVQARGTEAFF
NA	TRBV6-6	TRBJ2-4	few	TGTGCCAGCAGCAGCCGGACAGCAGAAGCCAAAAACATTCAGTACTTC	CASSSRTAEAKNIQYF
NA	TRBV15	TRBJ2-3	many	TGTGCCACCAGCCCCGCGACGCAGGCGCGAGATACGCAGTATTTT	CATSPATQARDTQYF
TRBD2	TRBV6-6	TRBJ2-1	few	TGTGCCAGCAGTCAGCGGGGGGAGCACAATGAGCAGTTCTTC	CASSQRGEHNEQFF
NA	TRBV30	TRBJ1-3	many	TGTGCCTGGTCCACAGGCTCTGGAAACACCATATATTTT	CAWSTGSGNTIYF
TRBD1	TRBV28	TRBJ1-6	NA	TGTGCCAGCAGTCCCCCAGGGGGACAGGGATATAATTCACCCCTCCACTTT	CASSPPGGQGYNSPLHF
NA	TRBV19	TRBJ1-2	many	TGTGCCAGTAGTATAGACATGAGGAGCGGCTACACCTTC	CASSIDMRSGYTF
TRBD1	TRBV18	TRBJ2-7	NA	TGTGCCAGCTCACGCCCGGGACAGGGGAAGGGCGACGAGCAGTACTTC	CASSRPGQGKGDEQYF
NA	TRBV28	TRBJ2-7	NA	TGTGCCAGCAAATCGGGGGAGCAGTACTTC	CASKSGEQYF
NA	TRBV5-6	TRBJ1-6	few	TGTGCCAGCAGCTGGGTGTATAATTCACCCCTCCACTTT	CASSWVYNSPLHF
TRBD1	TRBV6-5	TRBJ1-1	few	TGTGCCAGCAGTCCTGACAGGGCCACTGAAGCTTTCTTT	CASSPDRATEAFF
NA	TRBV27	TRBJ2-3	NA	TGTGCCAGCAGCTCCCACGTTGCATCCGGAGGGGCTACGCAGTATTTT	CASSSHVASGGATQYF
NA	TRBV28	TRBJ2-3	few	TGTGCCAGCAGGGGGCCCTTGCAGACAGATACGCAGTATTTT	CASRGPLQTDTQYF
NA	TRBV30	TRBJ2-3	few	TGTGCCTGGAGTAAGGGGGGCCGCGCAGATACGCAGTATTTT	CAWSKGGRADTQYF
TRBD1	TRBV30	TRBJ2-5	NA	TGTGCTCCAGAACCGACAGGGGTCCAAGAGACCCAGTACTTC	CAPEPTGVQETQYF
NA	TRBV7-9	TRBJ1-1	NA	TGTGCCAGCACCTTAGGGGCGAACACTGAAGCTTTCTTT	CASTLGANTEAFF
NA	TRBV20-1	TRBJ2-7	few	TGCAGTGCTAACATAGGATACGAGCAGTACTTC	CSANIGYEQYF
TRBD2	TRBV28	TRBJ2-5	many	TGTGCCAGCAGTTCCTCGGGGGGGATGGAGACCCAGTACTTC	CASSSSGGMETQYF
NA	TRBV7-6	TRBJ2-5	NA	TGTGCCAGCAGCGCCTGGGGGCAGGGAGGGCAGACCCAGTACTTC	CASSAWGQGGQTQYF
TRBD2	TRBV5-1	TRBJ2-3	few	TGCGCCAGCAGCTTGGGCGGGGGGCCCCCAGATACGCAGTATTTT	CASSLGGGPPDTQYF
TRBD2	TRBV30	TRBJ2-1	few	TGTGCCTGGAGTGTAAGGTTGTCTAGCGGAAAAGGGCATGAGCAGTTCTTC	CAWSVRLSSGKGHEQFF
NA	TRBV7-2	TRBJ1-3	NA	TGTGCCAGCAGCCCCTATACATGGAACACCATATATTTT	CASSPYTWNTIYF
TRBD1	TRBV9	TRBJ2-1	NA	TGTGCCAGCAGCCCGGCCGGGACAGGGATAAATGAGCAGTTCTTC	CASSPAGTGINEQFF
NA	TRBV27	TRBJ2-7	few	TGTGCCAGCAGTTCCGGACAGACTTATACCTACGAGCAGTACTTC	CASSSGQTYTYEQYF
TRBD1	TRBV7-3	TRBJ1-6	NA	TGTGCCAGCAGCTTAGGTCGGACAGGGGACTCACCCCTCCACTTT	CASSLGRTGDSPLHF
TRBD2	TRBV27	TRBJ2-1	few	TGTGCCAGCAGTTCCCCAGGACTAGGAAACAATGAGCAGTTCTTC	CASSSPGLGNNEQFF
NA	TRBV19	TRBJ1-5	NA	TGTGCCAGTAGTCGCGGCCCAGATCAGCCCCAGCATTTT	CASSRGPDQPQHF
TRBD1	TRBV25-1	TRBJ2-1	many	TGTGCCAGCAGCGATCCGGGACAGGGAGAAAATGAGCAGTTCTTC	CASSDPGQGENEQFF
TRBD1	TRBV19	TRBJ1-1	NA	TGTGCCAGTAGTTTAAGGAGGAGACAGGGCCCCATGAACACTGAAGCTTTCTTT	CASSLRRRQGPMNTEAFF
NA	TRBV30	TRBJ2-3	NA	TGTGCCTGGAGTGCAAGGGCCGTTTGGGATACGCAGTATTTT	CAWSARAVWDTQYF
TRBD1	TRBV10-3	TRBJ1-2	NA	TGTGCCATCAGGACTATATATACAGGGGACTATGGCTACACCTTC	CAIRTIYTGDYGYTF
TRBD1	TRBV29-1	TRBJ1-1	few	TGCAGCGTTTCCACAGGGACAGGGACTGAAGCTTTCTTT	CSVSTGTGTEAFF
NA	TRBV4-2	TRBJ1-1	NA	TGTGCCAGCAGCCAAGTCGGAACAAACACTGAAGCTTTCTTT	CASSQVGTNTEAFF
NA	TRBV5-6	TRBJ2-2	few	TGTGCCAGCAGCTCCCCGGGTGTGGAATGGGCCGGGGAGCTGTTTTTT	CASSSPGVEWAGELFF
NA	TRBV29-1	TRBJ1-1	few	TGCAGCGTTTTCTACAGTCGAGGGGCTTTCTTT	CSVFYSRGAFF
NA	TRBV6-1	TRBJ2-7	few	TGTGCCAGCAGTGGCTCCGGGAATACCTACGAGCAGTACTTC	CASSGSGNTYEQYF
NA	TRBV18	TRBJ2-5	NA	TGTGCCAGCTCACTAGGGACACAAGAGACCCAGTACTTC	CASSLGTQETQYF
NA	TRBV14	TRBJ2-2	NA	TGTGCCAGCAGCCAAAGAAGCACCGGGGAGCTGTTTTTT	CASSQRSTGELFF
NA	TRBV13	TRBJ2-1	few	TGTGCCAGCAGCTCGAGTAGAGCCCAATTCTACAATGAGCAGTTCTTC	CASSSSRAQFYNEQFF